A single sample gave rise to the 21 T cell receptor beta chains below, sequenced in a study of cytomegalovirus exposure and HLA in healthy donors. Use of 60 Vbeta and 13 Jbeta primers characterized the PCR. Clones were sequenced by immunoSEQ multiplex PCR, and TCRdb holds only the in-frame ones, with some missing. Among under 200,000 clones listed, around three quarters were seen once. Sample: PBMCs. These TCRs come from a man in his forties or fifties in good health and CMV-seronegative.

This clone was detected a few times. The chain has TRBV2 and TRBJ2-2; the D gene is possibly TRBD1 (5 bases). The CDR3 loop spans 13 amino acids. Trimming removed 6 bases from V and 2 bases from J, with 7 bases in between. Germline CDR1 is SNHLY and CDR2 is FYNNEI. The CDR3 nucleotides read TGTGCCAGCAGCAGGGAAAACACCGGGGAGCTGTTTTTT. Its protein is CASSRENTGELFF. Combining the CDR3 with reference TRBV2 and TRBJ2-2 gives the whole variable domain EPEVTQTPSHQVTQMGQEVILRCVPISNHLYFYWYRQILGQKVEFLVSFYNNEISEKSEIFDDQFSVERPDGSNFTLKIRSTKLEDSAMYFCASSRENTGELFFGEGSRLTVL.

The chain carries TRBV11-2 and TRBJ1-4; D is possibly TRBD1 (6 bases). The CDR3 extends over 16 amino acids. The V end was cut by 4 bases, the J end by 1 base, with 13 bases between. Germline V lookup: CDR1 SGHAT, CDR2 FQNNGV. The CDR3 region has the DNA TGTGCCAGCAGCTCCATCGCAGGGGTAACTAATGAAAAACTGTTTTTT. This codes for CASSSIAGVTNEKLFF.

The chain recombines TRBV18 with TRBJ2-7, with a weak D call TRBD2 (7 bases). Germline CDR1 KGHSH, CDR2 LQKENI. The CDR3 loop spans 16 amino acids. The V and J ends lost 1 base and 4 bases respectively, with 17 bases between them. The CDR3 sequence is CASSPHSGGAGYEQYF. DNA of the CDR3: TGTGCCAGCTCACCACATTCGGGGGGCGCGGGGTACGAGCAGTACTTC.

This clone has a single count. The chain couples TRBV6-4 to TRBJ2-3; TRBD2 aligns across 7 bases. This CDR3 is built from 15 residues. V gave up 2 bases and J gave up 0 bases; unmatched junction bases: 2. CDR1 and CDR2 (germline): MRHNA, SNTAGT. The CDR3 sequence is CASSDGRASTDTQYF. In DNA, the CDR3 is TGTGCCAGCAGTGACGGGAGGGCTAGCACAGATACGCAGTATTTT.

The rearrangement links TRBV9 to TRBJ1-1; D gene unclear. Germline V gives CDR1 SGDLS, CDR2 YYNGEE. V was pared by 1 base and J by 3 bases, with 7 bases between. This CDR3 is built from 13 residues. The CDR3 spells CASSVREDTEAFF. CDR3 coding DNA: TGTGCCAGCAGCGTAAGGGAGGACACTGAAGCTTTCTTT.

The rearrangement links TRBV5-6 to TRBJ2-7; D possibly corresponds to TRBD1 (5 bases). Trimming left V 1 base short and J 0 bases short, with 5 bases between. The CDR3 length is 13 residues. The V gene's germline CDR1 is SGHDT and CDR2 YYEEEE. The CDR3 reads CASSLRGSYEQYF. The DNA for the CDR3 is TGTGCCAGCAGCTTGAGGGGCTCCTACGAGCAGTACTTC. Together with reference TRBV5-6 and TRBJ2-7, the CDR3 gives the full variable domain: DAGVTQSPTHLIKTRGQQVTLRCSPKSGHDTVSWYQQALGQGPQFIFQYYEEEERQRGNFPDRFSGHQFPNYSSELNVNALLLGDSALYLCASSLRGSYEQYFGPGTRLTVT.

This clone was found once. The chain employs TRBV10-3 and TRBJ2-3, with D possibly TRBD2 on 6 matching bases. Germline V CDR1 and CDR2: ENHRY, SYGVKD. This CDR3 region has 15 residues. Trimming removed 11 bases from V and 2 bases from J, with 20 bases in between. This CDR3 is CASHPGRTLTDTQYF. In DNA, the CDR3 is TGTGCCTCCCATCCAGGGAGGACTCTCACAGATACGCAGTATTTT.

This clone was recorded a few times. This chain connects TRBV7-9 to TRBJ1-2; a possible D gene is TRBD1 (6 bases). Germline CDR1 and CDR2: SEHNR and FQNEAQ (reference sequence). V was trimmed by 0 bases and J by 4 bases, leaving 9 bases between them. The CDR3 runs to 14 residues. CDR3 nucleotides: TGTGCCAGCAGCTTAGCGGGACAAATCTATGGCTACACCTTC. Translation gives CASSLAGQIYGYTF.

V and J are TRBV9 and TRBJ2-3; 15 bases align to TRBD2. Germline V gene lookup returns CDR1 SGDLS and CDR2 YYNGEE. The CDR3 contains 16 residues. The J segment lost 6 bases and the V segment lost 0 bases, leaving 2 bases of the junction unmatched. Here the CDR3 DNA reads TGTGCCAGCAGCGTAGGAGGGACTAGCGGGGGGGATACGCAGTATTTT. It translates to CASSVGGTSGGDTQYF.

The V and J genes are TRBV2 and TRBJ2-5; D might be TRBD1 (6 bases). The end of the DNA is better explained by TRBJ2-7, so the J call may be wrong. Germline V CDR1 and CDR2: SNHLY, FYNNEI. The CDR3 spans 15 residues. Here the CDR3 DNA reads TGTGCCAGCACTCGGTGGGGGACAAGTACCTACGAGCAGTACTTC. It codes for CASTRWGTSTYEQYF.

CDR3 bases: TGTGCCAGCAGCCCTTGGACTGATTATGTGGGTGGCTACACCTTC. Protein: CASSPWTDYVGGYTF. This chain connects TRBV9 to TRBJ1-2; unclear D gene. V was pared by 4 bases and J by 7 bases, with 20 bases between. The germline V gene has CDR1 SGDLS and CDR2 YYNGEE. The CDR3 sequence is 15 residues long.

This sequence joins TRBV20-1 and TRBJ2-5; tentative D call: TRBD2 (5 bases). CDR3 length: 11 amino acids. V was pared by 6 bases and J by 2 bases, with 7 bases between. Germline V gene data show CDR1 as DFQATT and CDR2 as SNEGSKA (reference sequence). As DNA, the CDR3 is TGCAGTGCCGGACTGCAAGAGACCCAGTACTTC. This encodes CSAGLQETQYF.

The chain has TRBV5-6 and TRBJ1-1; D is possibly TRBD1 (6 bases). The CDR3 runs to 14 residues. Germline V gene data show CDR1 as SGHDT and CDR2 as YYEEEE. Trimming removed 2 bases at V and 5 bases at J, with 13 bases between. The chain's CDR3 is CASSFRGFGTEAFF. CDR3 in DNA: TGTGCCAGCAGCTTCAGGGGATTTGGAACTGAAGCTTTCTTT.

The chain uses TRBV7-2 and TRBJ2-1; 8 positions agree with TRBD1. Trimming cost V 2 bases and J 5 bases; bases outside gene matches: 5. Germline V gene data show CDR1 as SGHTA and CDR2 as FQGNSA. The CDR3 is 15 amino acids. In DNA form, the CDR3 reads TGTGCCAGCAGCTTAAGGGGACAGGCCAACAATGAGCAGTTCTTC. It codes for CASSLRGQANNEQFF.

This clone was seen a few times. The chain couples TRBV7-9 to TRBJ1-3; the D gene is possibly TRBD1 (6 bases). Trimming removed 5 bases from V and 0 bases from J, with 11 bases in between. Germline CDR1 is SEHNR and CDR2 is FQNEAQ (reference sequence). CDR3 length equals 15 residues. In DNA, the CDR3 is TGTGCCAGCAGCGGACCCAGGGGCTCTGGAAACACCATATATTTT. Amino acids: CASSGPRGSGNTIYF.

A single count supports this clone. V is TRBV9 and J is TRBJ1-3, with 10 bases identical to TRBD1. After removal of 4 bases from V and 4 bases from J, the junction contained 8 bases not matched to a gene. There are 16 residues in the CDR3. Germline CDR1 and CDR2: SGDLS and YYNGEE. The CDR3, as DNA: TGTGCCAGCAGCCCCCGACAGGGGGCGAGCGGAAACACCATATATTTT. Residues: CASSPRQGASGNTIYF.

The gene calls are TRBV19 and TRBJ1-2; D ambiguous. The CDR3 length is 12 residues. From germline, CDR1 is LNHDA and CDR2 SQIVND (reference sequence). The germline V and J ends were trimmed by 4 bases and 8 bases, with 11 bases remaining between them. The CDR3 DNA is TGTGCCAGTAGTAGAACGGGGTCAGGCTACACCTTC. This translates into CASSRTGSGYTF.

This clone occurred once. This sequence joins TRBV2 and TRBJ2-7; the match to TRBD1 covers 8 bases. Trimming took 7 bases from V and 6 from J; bases not matched to a gene: 8. This CDR3 contains 13 residues. Per germline, CDR1 SNHLY and CDR2 FYNNEI. CDR3 sequence: CASMGTGFGEQYF. The CDR3 DNA reads as TGTGCCAGCATGGGGACAGGTTTCGGCGAGCAGTACTTC.

The chain joins TRBV5-1 to TRBJ2-3; 11 positions match TRBD2. CDR3 length: 16 amino acids. The V gene end was trimmed by 4 bases and the J gene end by 6 bases; junction bases not matched to a gene: 10. The germline gives CDR1 SGHRS, CDR2 YFSETQ. The CDR3, as DNA: TGCGCCAGCAGCCTGGGCACTAGCGGGGGTAGGGATACGCAGTATTTT. As protein: CASSLGTSGGRDTQYF.

This clone was recorded once. This chain joins TRBV19 and TRBJ1-5; maybe TRBD1 (5 bases). The CDR3 has 15 residues. The germline V gene has CDR1 LNHDA and CDR2 SQIVND (reference sequence). V was shortened by 5 bases and J by 3 bases, with 14 bases between the two germline ends. In DNA form, the CDR3 reads TGTGCCAGTAGTCCTGTAGCAGGGAACAATCAGCCCCAGCATTTT. Translating gives CASSPVAGNNQPQHF.

The chain is built from TRBV19 and TRBJ2-2, with TRBD2 matching over 9 bases. CDR1 and CDR2 from the germline V gene are LNHDA and SQIVND (reference sequence). The trim removed 5 bases at V and 4 bases at J, leaving 17 bases unmatched. CDR3 length: 19 amino acids. The CDR3 here is CASSLLGPRRGRATGELFF. CDR3 nucleotides: TGTGCCAGTAGTCTCCTGGGCCCACGTCGCGGGAGGGCCACCGGGGAGCTGTTTTTT.